This T cell receptor (beta chain) was sequenced for a study of blood T cell repertoires in COVID-19. Study details: Collection of acute and convalescent COVID-19 samples took place in the United States, Italy and Spain.

Germline lookup yields CDR1 SGHKS and CDR2 YYEKEE (reference sequence). V shed 3 bases and J 7 bases; nucleotides not matched to a gene: 8. This CDR3 contains 15 residues. Produced via immunoSEQ multiplex PCR; TCRdb's table is partial and in-frame only. The table records about 330,000 clones, 92% of them present only once. The participants were between roughly 18 and 90 years old and came from under 25 US areas. Cohorts were assigned according to the clinical history that participants reported. Donors of Cohort 3 who recovered were those that had two negative PCRs, clearance, or symptom resolution. This clonotype was sampled from a woman aged 25 to 39 who had recovered from COVID-19. J is TRBJ2-1 and V is TRBV5-5, with 9 nucleotides matching TRBD2. The sample consisted of PBMCs or T cells enriched from blood (not recorded which). The CDR3 is CASSWAAGGGNEQFF. The CDR3 nucleotides are TGTGCCAGCAGCTGGGCCGCGGGAGGGGGAAATGAGCAGTTCTTC.